The text below deals with one TCR beta chain. The antigen is unknown. Recipients boosted at about 4 weeks or about 12 weeks are pooled. The data originate from a study of T cell responses to AZD1222 COVID-19 vaccine. Regarding the study as a whole: The span of vaccine-associated CD4 TCRs extended across spike, with dominance at 160-218 and 743-854.

Only in-frame clones appear in the TCRdb table, and some are missing; sequencing was by immunoSEQ multiplex PCR. In the table there are tens of thousands of clones, 85% to 95% of which are singletons. Germline V gene sequence: CDR1 MDHEN, CDR2 SYDVKM. J was trimmed by 7 bases and V by 5 bases; bases with no gene match: 9. The CDR3 contains 16 residues. This receptor was identified in an adult who received the AZD1222 COVID-19 vaccine. The chain employs TRBV28 and TRBJ2-1, with 12 bases identical to TRBD1. Sequenced here: peripheral blood, sampled 28 days after the second AZD1222 dose. CDR3 sequence reads: CASSAGTGGVRNEQFF. The CDR3 nucleotides are TGTGCCAGCAGTGCCGGGACAGGGGGCGTTAGGAATGAGCAGTTCTTC.